The 32 T cell receptor beta chains below come from one sample, sequenced in a study of CD8+CD57+ T cells in acquired aplastic anemia (dated by TCRdb to 2017 to 2018). Flow cytometry had shown CD8+CD57+ cell expansion in the patients selected for sequencing. Sequencing was performed on an Illumina HiSeq 2000. Genomic DNA served as template for TCR beta VDJ combination and CDR3 sequence profiling. The public sequencing data were trimmed at Q25 with fastp and processed into clonotypes with MiXCR by TCRdb, which kept only in-frame beta chains. Each CDR3 protein gets just one entry, which takes the most common genes and DNA from the rows behind it. This sample lists about 200,000 distinct CDR3 sequences; less than 75% were detected once. Together, the top ten hold around 58% of the sample. The sequencing input was sorted CD4+, CD8+, or CD8+CD57+ T cells (not recorded which) from PBMCs. These receptors came from a human donor with aplastic anemia.

The V gene is TRBV29-1, the J gene TRBJ2-5; the match to TRBD1 covers 7 bases. CDR3 length: 15 amino acids. V gave up 6 bases and J gave up 5 bases; unmatched junction bases: 15. The germline gives CDR1 SQVTM, CDR2 ANQGSEA. CDR3 bases: TGCAGCGTAGGAGACCCTACAGGGGCGAGGGAGACCCAGTACTTC. Translation: CSVGDPTGARETQYF.

The chain joins TRBV12-3 or TRBV12-4 to TRBJ2-7; tentative D call: TRBD1 (6 bases). The CDR3 has 12 amino acids. V dropped 6 bases and J dropped 5 bases, with 11 bases sitting between them. The CDR3 loop reads CASRQGLHEQYF. CDR3 DNA sequence: TGTGCCAGCAGACAGGGTCTCCACGAGCAGTACTTC.

The V call is TRBV20-1, the J call TRBJ1-5, with D unclear. The CDR3 length is 11 residues. Per the germline V gene, CDR1 is DFQATT and CDR2 is SNEGSKA (reference sequence). The V and J ends lost 5 bases and 6 bases respectively, with 8 bases between them. The CDR3 nucleotides read TGCAGTGCTTTAGGCAGTCAGCCCCAGCATTTT. Amino acids: CSALGSQPQHF.

The genes are TRBV11-2 and TRBJ2-1, with TRBD2 as a possible D gene (5 bases). The V end lost 4 bases, the J end lost 0 bases, and 13 bases lay between the germline ends. Germline V gene sequence: CDR1 SGHAT, CDR2 FQNNGV. The CDR3 runs to 16 residues. The DNA for the CDR3 is TGTGCCAGCAGCTATGGAGCGGATCCCTCCTACAATGAGCAGTTCTTC. As protein: CASSYGADPSYNEQFF.

This clonotype was counted a single time. The V gene is TRBV19, the J gene TRBJ2-7, with D perhaps matching TRBD1 (7 bases). Germline V gene sequence: CDR1 LNHDA, CDR2 SQIVND (reference sequence). Trimming stripped 2 bases from V and 0 bases from J, with 8 bases between. This CDR3 has 14 amino acids. Written as DNA, the CDR3 is TGTGCCAGTAGTATACAGGGGGGCTCCTACGAGCAGTACTTC. It encodes CASSIQGGSYEQYF.

The V and J genes are TRBV20-1 and TRBJ2-3, with 9 bases that match TRBD2. V was clipped by 3 bases and J by 3 bases; unmatched bases: 13. In germline, CDR1 is DFQATT, CDR2 SNEGSKA (reference sequence). This CDR3 comprises 17 residues. CDR3 sequence: CSARTGAAGGPTDTQYF. The CDR3 DNA follows: TGCAGTGCTAGGACAGGAGCGGCGGGAGGGCCAACAGATACGCAGTATTTT.

This clonotype has only a few counts. At one end, the junction sequence differs from germline, possibly due to a read error. V and J are TRBV5-1 and TRBJ1-2; 7 nucleotides align to TRBD1. Per germline, CDR1 SGHRS and CDR2 YFSETQ. The CDR3 has 15 residues. The CDR3 protein is CASSQANSGQYGYTF. As DNA, the CDR3 is TGTGCCAGCAGCCAAGCGAACTCGGGACAGTATGGCTACACCTTC.

A few counts support this clonotype. This chain links TRBV7-2 with TRBJ2-5, with 11 bases matching TRBD2. CDR3 length: 16 amino acids. Germline-derived CDR1 and CDR2 are SGHTA and FQGNSA. V trimming: 2 bases; J trimming: 2 bases; junction bases outside the gene matches: 4. This CDR3 is CASSLLAGGPQETQYF. In DNA, the CDR3 is TGTGCCAGCAGCTTACTAGCGGGGGGTCCACAAGAGACCCAGTACTTC.

The V and J genes are TRBV10-1 and TRBJ1-5; D is unresolved. This CDR3 comprises 14 residues. Trimming removed 3 bases at V and 3 bases at J, with 9 bases between. Per germline, CDR1 WNHNN and CDR2 SYGVQD (reference sequence). The CDR3 DNA reads TGCGCCAGCAGTGACACAGAAGCCAATCAGCCCCAGCATTTT. It specifies CASSDTEANQPQHF.

The chain joins TRBV7-2 to TRBJ2-7; D might be TRBD1 (6 bases). This CDR3 is built from 13 residues. CDR1 SGHTA and CDR2 FQGNSA come from the germline V gene. Trimming shortened V by 1 base and J by 3 bases, and 7 bases separated the two germline ends. The CDR3 sequence is CASSLGGRYEQYF. The CDR3 nucleotides are TGTGCCAGCAGCTTAGGGGGGCGCTACGAGCAGTACTTC. Full variable domain (remainder filled in from reference TRBV7-2 and TRBJ2-7): GAGVSQSPSNKVTEKGKDVELRCDPISGHTALYWYRQSLGQGLEFLIYFQGNSAPDKSGLPSDRFSAERTGGSVSTLTIQRTQQEDSAVYLCASSLGGRYEQYFGPGTRLTVT.

This clonotype has just a few counts. The chain has TRBV7-9 and TRBJ1-1; maybe TRBD1 (5 bases). The CDR3 extends over 14 amino acids. The V gene lost 7 bases and the J gene lost 7 bases, with 19 bases spanning the gap. From germline, CDR1 is SEHNR and CDR2 FQNEAQ (reference sequence). The CDR3 region has the DNA TGTGCCAGCACGTCCAACACCGGGGGGATTGAAGCTTTCTTT. It codes for CASTSNTGGIEAFF.

This chain links TRBV4-1 with TRBJ2-7; 8 bases are shared with TRBD1. This CDR3 contains 15 residues. The junction had 12 bases not matched to a gene; V was cut back by 4 bases and J by 7 bases. From germline, CDR1 is MGHRA and CDR2 YSYEKL. CDR3 region: CASSPRTTGDGEQYF. In DNA form, the CDR3 reads TGCGCCAGCAGCCCACGGACGACAGGGGACGGTGAGCAGTACTTC.

The J gene is TRBJ2-1, the V gene TRBV2; D not certain. V shed 4 bases and J shed 0 bases, with 4 bases lying between them. Germline-derived CDR1 and CDR2 are SNHLY and FYNNEI. This CDR3 is built from 13 residues. The CDR3 DNA is TGTGCCAGCAGTGGGACCTCCTACAATGAGCAGTTCTTC. The encoded protein is CASSGTSYNEQFF.

This sequence joins TRBV14 and TRBJ2-7; D tentatively reads TRBD1 or TRBD2 (6 bases each). CDR3 size: 17 residues. CDR1 and CDR2 (germline): SGHDN, FVKESK. V dropped 3 bases and J dropped 3 bases, with 21 bases sitting between them. The CDR3 protein is CASSQNRDNGGRYEQYF. For the CDR3, the DNA is TGTGCCAGCAGCCAGAATAGGGACAACGGGGGACGCTACGAGCAGTACTTC.

The rearrangement joins TRBV7-6 to TRBJ2-1; 15 nucleotides match TRBD2. The end of the DNA is better explained by TRBJ2-5, so the J call may be wrong. There are 17 residues in the CDR3. Germline CDR1 and CDR2: SGHVS and FNYEAQ. The CDR3 region is CASSLGGLAGGRETQYF. CDR3 DNA sequence: TGTGCCAGCAGCTTAGGAGGACTAGCGGGAGGGCGGGAGACCCAGTACTTC.

Of note for this clonotype: Because the CDR3 is missing its conserved closing phenylalanine or tryptophan, this is likely a read error. V usage is TRBV5-5 and J usage is TRBJ1-1; D possibly corresponds to TRBD1 (5 bases). Trimming left V 2 bases short and J 0 bases short, with 8 bases between. This CDR3 contains 14 residues. Looked up from germline, CDR1 is SGHKS and CDR2 is YYEKEE (reference sequence). CDR3 bases: TGTGCCAGCAGCTTTGGGGGGATGAACACTGAAGCTTTCCTT. It encodes CASSFGGMNTEAFL.

V usage is TRBV7-9 and J usage is TRBJ2-3; 7 bases are shared with TRBD2. The J segment lost 1 base and the V segment lost 2 bases, leaving 6 bases of the junction unmatched. This CDR3 contains 16 residues. Germline V CDR1 and CDR2: SEHNR, FQNEAQ (reference sequence). The CDR3 is CASSLYAGAGTDTQYF. As DNA, the CDR3 is TGTGCCAGCAGCTTATACGCGGGAGCTGGCACAGATACGCAGTATTTT.

The V and J genes are TRBV15 and TRBJ1-1; weak D call: TRBD1 (5 bases). With 1 base removed from V and 4 bases from J, the gap between germline ends came to 10 bases. This CDR3 has 14 residues. Germline V gene sequence: CDR1 LNHNV, CDR2 YYDKDF (reference sequence). The CDR3 DNA sequence: TGTGCCACCAGCAGAGCAGGGACTCTCACTGAAGCTTTCTTT. It specifies CATSRAGTLTEAFF.

The chain has TRBV15 and TRBJ2-1; 10 bases agree with TRBD1. CDR3 length: 18 amino acids. Unmatched junction bases numbered 13, after V lost 3 bases and J lost 5 bases. Per germline, CDR1 LNHNV and CDR2 YYDKDF (reference sequence). The CDR3 loop is CATSSSRSGQGPNNEQFF. The DNA of the CDR3 is TGTGCCACCAGCAGCTCCAGGTCGGGACAGGGGCCGAACAATGAGCAGTTCTTC.

The chain uses TRBV19 and TRBJ2-1, with 10 bases matching TRBD2. In germline, CDR1 is LNHDA, CDR2 SQIVND (reference sequence). Trimming at V came to 6 bases and at J to 4 bases, leaving 3 bases not matched to a gene. The CDR3 consists of 14 residues. The CDR3 loop reads CASSTSGDYNEQFF. CDR3 bases: TGTGCCAGTAGCACTAGCGGGGATTACAATGAGCAGTTCTTC. Drawing the rest from reference TRBV19 and TRBJ2-1, the complete variable domain is DGGITQSPKYLFRKEGQNVTLSCEQNLNHDAMYWYRQDPGQGLRLIYYSQIVNDFQKGDIAEGYSVSREKKESFPLTVTSAQKNPTAFYLCASSTSGDYNEQFFGPGTRLTVL.

The V gene is TRBV2, the J gene TRBJ2-7; TRBD2 matches at 7 bases. The germline gives CDR1 SNHLY, CDR2 FYNNEI. The ends lost 8 bases at V and 2 bases at J; junction bases unmatched: 12. This CDR3 is 15 amino acids long. The CDR3 nucleotides read TGTGCCAGCGGGACGGGGAGGGACTACACCTACGAGCAGTACTTC. Its protein product is CASGTGRDYTYEQYF.

Of note for this clonotype: Mismatch with germline at one junction end may stem from a read error. The CDR3 protein is CASSLAGGGGTEAFF. As DNA, the CDR3 is TGTGCCAGCAGCTTAGCAGGGGGCGGCGGCACTGAAGCTTTCTTT. This chain connects TRBV12-3 or TRBV12-4 to TRBJ1-1; 8 nucleotides align to TRBD1. This CDR3 is built from 15 residues.

This clonotype has a count of ten or more. The chain employs TRBV6-5 and TRBJ2-1; no clear D. V was clipped by 6 bases and J by 8 bases, with 8 bases between them. Looked up from germline, CDR1 is MNHEY and CDR2 is SVGAGI. The CDR3 spans 11 residues. This CDR3 reads CASRSRDEQFF. CDR3 bases: TGTGCCAGCAGATCCCGGGATGAGCAGTTCTTC.

The J gene is TRBJ2-3, the V gene TRBV14, with a weak D call TRBD2 (5 bases). The CDR3 spans 15 residues. Trimming stripped 0 bases from V and 7 bases from J, with 14 bases between. Germline CDR1 reads SGHDN; CDR2 reads FVKESK. The CDR3 loop is CASSQDQWYGNTQYF. The DNA for the CDR3 is TGTGCCAGCAGCCAAGATCAATGGTACGGGAATACGCAGTATTTT.

This chain uses TRBV9 with TRBJ2-2, with D perhaps matching TRBD1 or TRBD2 (6 bases each). V was pared by 4 bases and J by 7 bases, with 17 bases between. Germline assignment: CDR1 SGDLS and CDR2 YYNGEE. This CDR3 is 15 amino acids long. CDR3 sequence: CASSIGGQAHGELFF. The DNA of the CDR3 is TGTGCCAGCAGCATTGGGGGGCAGGCTCACGGGGAGCTGTTTTTT.

The chain carries TRBV10-3 and TRBJ1-4; unclear D gene. Germline CDR1 and CDR2: ENHRY and SYGVKD. This CDR3 has 14 residues. Trimming cost V 0 bases and J 2 bases, with 4 bases left between them. The CDR3 nucleotides read TGTGCCATCAGTGAGTCGGGGACTAATGAAAAACTGTTTTTT. The encoded protein is CAISESGTNEKLFF.

The J gene is TRBJ2-5, the V gene TRBV12-3 or TRBV12-4; D ambiguous. The V gene lost 2 bases and the J gene lost 4 bases, with 8 bases spanning the gap. The CDR3 contains 13 residues. The CDR3 protein is CASSLWVGETQYF. The CDR3 DNA is TGTGCCAGCAGTTTATGGGTGGGAGAGACCCAGTACTTC.

In the case of this clonotype: A read error may be the cause here, since a much bigger clone is one base away. The chain combines TRBV5-6 with TRBJ2-1; 8 nucleotides match TRBD2. The CDR3 covers 15 residues. Germline V lookup: CDR1 SGHDT, CDR2 YYEEEE. CDR3 sequence: CASSLSGGYYNERFF. In DNA, the CDR3 is TGTGCCAGCAGCTTGAGCGGGGGTTACTACAATGAGCGGTTCTTC.

This clonotype has a handful of counts. The chain is built from TRBV9 and TRBJ2-7; D assignment may be TRBD1 or TRBD2 (5 bases each). This CDR3 region has 14 residues. The germline V and J ends were trimmed by 2 bases and 5 bases, with 14 bases remaining between them. Germline CDR1 SGDLS, CDR2 YYNGEE. In DNA form, the CDR3 reads TGTGCCAGCAGCGTCGGGACCGGGGCCCACGAGCAGTACTTC. It codes for CASSVGTGAHEQYF. Based on the CDR3 plus reference TRBV9 and TRBJ2-7, the full variable domain is DSGVTQTPKHLITATGQRVTLRCSPRSGDLSVYWYQQSLDQGLQFLIQYYNGEERAKGNILERFSAQQFPDLHSELNLSSLELGDSALYFCASSVGTGAHEQYFGPGTRLTVT.

A few counts support this clonotype. This chain links TRBV7-6 with TRBJ2-1; TRBD2 matches 9 bases. CDR1 and CDR2 from the germline V gene are SGHVS and FNYEAQ. The CDR3 spans 13 residues. V shed 5 bases and J 9 bases; nucleotides not matched to a gene: 5. DNA of the CDR3: TGTGCCAGCAGCACTAGCGGGCAGAGTGAGCAGTTCTTC. Amino acid sequence: CASSTSGQSEQFF.

This clonotype was observed a single time. The chain joins TRBV20-1 to TRBJ2-5, with D perhaps matching TRBD1 or TRBD2 (5 bases each). The CDR3 sequence is 14 residues long. The germline V and J ends were trimmed by 6 bases and 4 bases, with 18 bases remaining between them. The germline V gene has CDR1 DFQATT and CDR2 SNEGSKA (reference sequence). CDR3 nucleotide sequence: TGCAGTGCGACCCGAGGGGCAGAATCAGAGACCCAGTACTTC. Its translation is CSATRGAESETQYF.

This clonotype was seen at least ten times. The chain combines TRBV20-1 with TRBJ1-1; 8 bases agree with TRBD1. With V trimmed by 3 bases and J by 3 bases, 0 bases remained unmatched. Per germline, CDR1 DFQATT and CDR2 SNEGSKA (reference sequence). The CDR3 length is 12 residues. The CDR3 sequence: CSASRGHTEAFF. In DNA form, the CDR3 reads TGCAGTGCTAGCAGGGGGCACACTGAAGCTTTCTTT.